A single sample is the source of the 31 T cell receptor beta chains below, sequenced in a study of T-cell reconstitution after alpha-beta-depleted transplantation in children. Unique molecular identifiers were used to barcode this TCRbeta library. MiXCR, applied by TCRdb to the PCR reads, yields one record per CDR3 protein. The table lists tens of thousands of distinct CDR3 sequences, approximately 6.1% of them singletons, with around 30% in the top ten. The sequences come from PBMCs, mostly from graft donor cells, collected 60 days after TCRalphabeta/CD19-depleted stem cell transplant. The receptors shown here come from a female patient between 2 and 10 years old who had a stem cell transplant for aplastic anemia, so the T cells may come from the graft donor.

This clonotype was detected many times. V is TRBV6-6 and J is TRBJ2-3; weak D call: TRBD1 (6 bases). CDR3 length: 15 amino acids. CDR1 and CDR2 (germline): MNHNY, SVGAGI (reference sequence). Between the trimmed V and J ends, which lost 0 bases and 2 bases, there was a span of 9 bases. The DNA of the CDR3 is TGTGCCAGCAGTTACTCGACAGGTACCACAGATACGCAGTATTTT. Encoded protein: CASSYSTGTTDTQYF.

This clonotype occurred many times. The chain couples TRBV20-1 to TRBJ2-1, with 8 bases that match TRBD2. With V trimmed by 6 bases and J by 5 bases, 12 bases remained unmatched. The CDR3 is 15 amino acids. Germline V CDR1 and CDR2: DFQATT, SNEGSKA (reference sequence). The CDR3: CSARRGSGGNNEQFF. The CDR3 DNA follows: TGCAGTGCCCGTCGGGGGAGCGGGGGAAACAATGAGCAGTTCTTC.

This clonotype appeared many times. The chain combines TRBV25-1 with TRBJ2-1; D uncertain. CDR1 and CDR2 from the germline V gene are MGHDK and SYGVNS. This CDR3 has 12 amino acids. V gave up 7 bases and J gave up 4 bases, with 8 bases separating them. This chain's CDR3 is CASTGPYNEQFF. DNA of the CDR3: TGTGCCAGCACCGGACCGTACAATGAGCAGTTCTTC.

Only a few counts were recorded for this clonotype. The CDR3 protein is CASSPRTGTPEGNIQYF. The CDR3, as DNA: TGTGCCAGCAGCCCGCGAACTGGGACCCCCGAGGGGAACATTCAGTACTTC. V and J are TRBV5-4 and TRBJ2-4, with D perhaps being TRBD1 or TRBD2 (5 bases each). Germline-derived CDR1 and CDR2 are SGHNT and YYREEE (reference sequence). Between the trimmed V and J ends, which lost 4 bases and 7 bases, there was a span of 24 bases. The CDR3 contains 17 residues.

The gene calls are TRBV7-9 and TRBJ2-6; 8 nucleotides agree with TRBD2. The germline gives CDR1 SEHNR, CDR2 FQNEAQ (reference sequence). V dropped 7 bases and J dropped 0; count of bases not matched to a gene: 5. The CDR3 has 16 residues. CDR3 DNA sequence: TGTGCCAGCACCCGGACTAGCAACTCTGGGGCCAACGTCCTGACTTTC. This sequence encodes CASTRTSNSGANVLTF.

There are many counts of this clonotype. This sequence joins TRBV20-1 and TRBJ2-7, with TRBD1 matching over 8 bases. CDR1 and CDR2 (germline): DFQATT, SNEGSKA (reference sequence). The junction had 11 bases not matched to a gene; V was cut back by 5 bases and J by 5 bases. This CDR3 has 14 amino acids. This CDR3 is CSAPFISGGHEQYF. CDR3 bases: TGCAGTGCTCCTTTTATTTCAGGGGGCCACGAGCAGTACTTC.

Comments on this clonotype: This could be a read error, since a much larger clone is one nucleotide away. V usage is TRBV2 and J usage is TRBJ2-1; TRBD2 aligns across 9 bases. Germline CDR1 and CDR2: SNHLY and FYNNEI. The CDR3 has 16 residues. The CDR3 region has the DNA TGTGCCAGCAGTGATTTGGCGGGAGGGCGCTACAAAGAGCAGTTCTTC. Residues: CASSDLAGGRYKEQFF.

This clonotype appeared many times. The chain employs TRBV24-1 and TRBJ2-5, with 8 bases matching TRBD1. The length of the CDR3 is 16 residues. Germline CDR1 and CDR2: KGHDR and SFDVKD. V was pared by 2 bases and J by 4 bases, with 8 bases of the junction left unmatched. DNA of the CDR3: TGTGCCACCAGTGATTCCGGACAGGGCCGATTAGAGACCCAGTACTTC. It encodes CATSDSGQGRLETQYF.

In this sample, this clonotype turned up many times. The rearrangement joins TRBV18 to TRBJ2-7, with D perhaps given as TRBD1 or TRBD2 (6 bases each). The V and J ends lost 6 bases and 7 bases respectively, with 13 bases between them. Germline CDR1 reads KGHSH; CDR2 reads LQKENI. This CDR3 contains 12 residues. The chain's CDR3 is CASSPGGGEQYV. The CDR3 bases are TGTGCCAGCTCCCCAGGAGGGGGAGAGCAGTACGTC.

By sample share, this clonotype is medium-sized. The J gene is TRBJ2-1, the V gene TRBV6-5; 12 bases are shared with TRBD1. Unmatched junction bases numbered 6, after V lost 4 bases and J lost 8 bases. The CDR3 extends over 15 amino acids. Per germline, CDR1 MNHEY and CDR2 SVGAGI. CDR3 sequence reads: CASSSSGTGGHEQFF. The CDR3 DNA reads as TGTGCCAGCAGTTCCTCCGGGACAGGGGGCCATGAGCAGTTCTTC.

This sequence joins TRBV14 and TRBJ2-3; D uncertain. The CDR3 has 13 amino acids. Germline V gives CDR1 SGHDN, CDR2 FVKESK. V was trimmed by 6 bases and J by 2 bases, leaving 9 bases between them. CDR3 sequence: CASSQLPTDTQYF. As DNA, the CDR3 is TGTGCCAGCAGTCAACTCCCCACAGATACGCAGTATTTT.

There are a few counts of this clonotype. The chain combines TRBV12-3 or TRBV12-4 with TRBJ1-5; no clear D gene. CDR3 length: 14 residues. The germline V and J ends were trimmed by 6 bases and 4 bases, with 13 bases remaining between them. The CDR3 region has the DNA TGTGCCAGCAGCCCAGGTGGTTGGAATCAGCCCCAGCATTTT. Translation: CASSPGGWNQPQHF.

This clonotype was found many times. The V and J genes are TRBV5-1 and TRBJ2-1; D tentatively reads TRBD1 or TRBD2 (5 bases each). The germline V gene encodes CDR1 SGHRS and CDR2 YFSETQ. Trimming pared 4 bases from V and 10 bases from J, leaving 15 bases between. The CDR3 spans 13 residues. The DNA of the CDR3 is TGCGCCAGCAGCATACGTGAGGGGAACGAGCAGTTCTTC. It codes for CASSIREGNEQFF. The variable domain in full, with the rest retrieved from reference TRBV5-1 and TRBJ2-1, is KAGVTQTPRYLIKTRGQQVTLSCSPISGHRSVSWYQQTPGQGLQFLFEYFSETQRNKGNFPGRFSGRQFSNSRSEMNVSTLELGDSALYLCASSIREGNEQFFGPGTRLTVL.

This clonotype was seen ten or more times. The chain is built from TRBV12-3 or TRBV12-4 and TRBJ2-5; no clear D gene. The CDR3 is 14 amino acids. The V gene lost 3 bases and the J gene lost 5 bases, with 13 bases spanning the gap. The CDR3 DNA reads TGTGCCAGCAGTTTTAGTGTTGGCTCGGAGACCCAGTACTTC. Amino acid sequence: CASSFSVGSETQYF.

This clonotype was detected a few times. The chain is built from TRBV7-8 and TRBJ1-1; D is unresolved. The length of the CDR3 is 13 residues. The V end was cut by 0 bases, the J end by 11 bases, with 13 bases between. The germline CDR1 and CDR2 sequences are SGHVS and FQNEAQ. The DNA of the CDR3 is TGTGCCAGCAGCTTAGCCCCAGGCCAAATGGCTTTCTTT. Translation gives CASSLAPGQMAFF.

This clonotype was seen a handful of times. The chain carries TRBV20-1 and TRBJ2-7; D gene uncertain. The germline V gene encodes CDR1 DFQATT and CDR2 SNEGSKA (reference sequence). The germline V and J ends were trimmed by 0 bases and 4 bases, with 10 bases remaining between them. The CDR3 runs 13 residues. In DNA form, the CDR3 reads TGCAGTGCTAGAGATTTTGTTGTGTACGAGCAGTACTTC. Translating gives CSARDFVVYEQYF.

In this sample, this clonotype turned up many times. The chain links TRBV9 to TRBJ2-3; 8 bases agree with TRBD2. The CDR3 is 16 amino acids. Trimming removed 4 bases from V and 2 bases from J; junction bases left unmatched: 9. Germline V lookup: CDR1 SGDLS, CDR2 YYNGEE. CDR3 region: CASSPLSGGVTDTQYF. CDR3 DNA sequence: TGTGCCAGCAGCCCCCTTTCGGGGGGGGTCACAGATACGCAGTATTTT.

This clonotype was recorded at least ten times. The chain uses TRBV12-3 or TRBV12-4 and TRBJ2-1; 8 nucleotides agree with TRBD2. The V gene end was trimmed by 3 bases and the J gene end by 4 bases; junction bases not matched to a gene: 2. CDR3 length equals 14 residues. This CDR3 is CASSLGGGYNEQFF. In DNA form, the CDR3 reads TGTGCCAGCAGTTTGGGCGGGGGGTACAATGAGCAGTTCTTC.

This clonotype was detected ten times or more. This chain connects TRBV5-1 to TRBJ1-1; 10 bases agree with TRBD1. Trimming at V came to 4 bases and at J to 4 bases, leaving 7 bases not matched to a gene. This CDR3 region has 15 residues. Germline CDR1 is SGHRS and CDR2 is YFSETQ. The CDR3 nucleotides read TGCGCCAGCAGCCAGAGGACAGGGGGATTCACTGAAGCTTTCTTT. It specifies CASSQRTGGFTEAFF.

This clonotype was observed at least ten times. This sequence joins TRBV12-3 or TRBV12-4 and TRBJ1-1, with D possibly TRBD1 on 6 matching bases. Between the trimmed V and J ends, which lost 6 bases and 0 bases, there was a span of 8 bases. This CDR3 has 13 residues. CDR3 loop: CASRWTVNTEAFF. The CDR3 DNA is TGTGCCAGCAGGTGGACAGTGAACACTGAAGCTTTCTTT.

This clonotype was seen repeatedly, ten times or more. The chain employs TRBV20-1 and TRBJ2-7; weak D call: TRBD1 (5 bases). The CDR3 consists of 13 residues. Trimming left V 0 bases short and J 2 bases short, with 8 bases between. The germline V gene encodes CDR1 DFQATT and CDR2 SNEGSKA (reference sequence). In DNA, the CDR3 is TGCAGTGCTAGAGACGGACATACCTACGAGCAGTACTTC. Amino acid sequence: CSARDGHTYEQYF.

In its sample, this clonotype was seen many times. The chain recombines TRBV20-1 with TRBJ1-2; maybe TRBD1 (6 bases). This CDR3 has 16 residues. V shed 2 bases and J shed 1 base, with 17 bases lying between them. Germline V gene sequence: CDR1 DFQATT, CDR2 SNEGSKA (reference sequence). The CDR3 sequence is CSARPSFLQGNYGYTF. The CDR3 region has the DNA TGCAGTGCTAGACCCTCTTTTTTACAGGGTAACTATGGCTACACCTTC.

This clonotype was observed a few times. The J gene is TRBJ1-2, the V gene TRBV20-1, with 11 bases matching TRBD1. V lost 5 bases and J lost 4; bases outside the gene matches: 3. Germline V gives CDR1 DFQATT, CDR2 SNEGSKA (reference sequence). The CDR3 spans 13 residues. CDR3 bases: TGCAGTGCTTGGGACAGGGGGAGCTATGGCTACACCTTC. Amino acid sequence: CSAWDRGSYGYTF.

This clonotype was picked up many times. The V and J genes are TRBV5-1 and TRBJ1-1, with a tentative D call TRBD1 (5 bases). The CDR3 consists of 15 residues. Trimming left V 3 bases short and J 4 bases short, with 16 bases between. Per the germline V gene, CDR1 is SGHRS and CDR2 is YFSETQ. CDR3: CASSWGGSASTEAFF. In DNA, the CDR3 is TGCGCCAGCAGCTGGGGGGGGTCGGCCTCCACTGAAGCTTTCTTT.

This clonotype was seen repeatedly, ten times or more. The gene calls are TRBV7-2 and TRBJ2-7; tentatively, D is TRBD2 (6 bases). The CDR3 runs 17 residues. Germline loops: CDR1 SGHTA, CDR2 FQGNSA. V was cut by 4 bases and J by 0 bases, with 19 bases left in between. The CDR3 sequence: CASSSSSVGGSSYEQYF. CDR3 nucleotide sequence: TGTGCCAGCAGCTCCTCCTCGGTGGGGGGAAGCTCCTACGAGCAGTACTTC.

The J gene is TRBJ2-7, the V gene TRBV18; TRBD1 aligns across 10 bases. Germline V gene lookup returns CDR1 KGHSH and CDR2 LQKENI. The CDR3 has 15 amino acids. Trimming removed 3 bases from V and 3 bases from J; junction bases left unmatched: 5. CDR3 in DNA: TGTGCCAGCTCACCTGTGGGGACAGGGGTCTACGAGCAGTACGTC. Translation: CASSPVGTGVYEQYV.

The J gene is TRBJ2-6, the V gene TRBV11-2; TRBD2 matches at 8 bases. CDR3 length: 20 amino acids. Germline CDR1 reads SGHAT; CDR2 reads FQNNGV. The V gene end was trimmed by 4 bases and the J gene end by 0 bases; junction bases not matched to a gene: 14. The CDR3, as DNA: TGTGCCAGCAGCTCCACCACTTTAGCGGGGTCTCGCTCTGGGGCCAACGTCCTGACTTTC. Its translation: CASSSTTLAGSRSGANVLTF.

In this sample, this clonotype turned up many times. CDR3 coding DNA: TGTGCCAGCAGCTGGGCCGGGCGGAACACTGAAGCTTTCTTT. Translation: CASSWAGRNTEAFF. The V call is TRBV7-2, the J call TRBJ1-1, with D uncertain. CDR3 size: 14 residues. The V end was cut by 4 bases, the J end by 1 base, with 10 bases between. Germline CDR1 and CDR2: SGHTA and FQGNSA.

At least ten counts were recorded for this clonotype. J is TRBJ1-5 and V is TRBV15; no firm D call. In germline, CDR1 is LNHNV, CDR2 YYDKDF (reference sequence). V was pared by 6 bases and J by 2 bases, with 8 bases between. CDR3 length: 13 amino acids. CDR3 sequence: CATSYAGNQPQHF. In nucleotides, the CDR3 is TGTGCCACCAGTTACGCGGGCAATCAGCCCCAGCATTTT.

This clonotype was found many times. This sequence joins TRBV20-1 and TRBJ2-1; the match to TRBD2 covers 7 bases. CDR1 is DFQATT, CDR2 SNEGSKA, per germline (reference sequence). The length of the CDR3 is 16 residues. J gave up 0 bases and V 6 bases, and 11 bases lay outside the gene matches. Here the CDR3 reads CSAKKLRGSSYNEQFF. DNA for the CDR3: TGCAGTGCCAAGAAGTTGCGGGGGAGCTCCTACAATGAGCAGTTCTTC.

In this sample, this clonotype turned up many times. The rearrangement joins TRBV20-1 to TRBJ1-2; perhaps TRBD1 as D (5 bases). The germline gives CDR1 DFQATT, CDR2 SNEGSKA (reference sequence). Deletions cut 3 bases from V and 3 bases from J, with 11 bases between. The CDR3 is 13 residues long. The chain's CDR3 is CSASPGWDYGYTF. CDR3 in DNA: TGCAGTGCTAGCCCAGGGTGGGACTATGGCTACACCTTC.